This TCR beta chain is from a study of technical replicates of blood from a handful of donors. Repertoires were generated with immunoSEQ multiplex PCR, while TCRdb's copy carries only in-frame clones and drops some. This sample yields 75,000 to 80,000 clones, of which under 95% are seen a single time; under 0.5% belongs to the top ten. This TCR was recovered from a human donor in good health. Sequencing was carried out using T cells isolated from PBMCs.

CDR3 residues: CASGGPGGIPPYEQYF. CDR3 DNA sequence: TGTGCCAGCGGGGGACCCGGGGGTATTCCGCCCTACGAGCAGTACTTC. This chain connects TRBV2 to TRBJ2-7; the D gene is possibly TRBD2 (6 bases). The CDR3 extends over 16 amino acids. The V end lost 8 bases, the J end lost 2 bases, and 22 bases lay between the germline ends. CDR1 and CDR2 from the germline V gene are SNHLY and FYNNEI.